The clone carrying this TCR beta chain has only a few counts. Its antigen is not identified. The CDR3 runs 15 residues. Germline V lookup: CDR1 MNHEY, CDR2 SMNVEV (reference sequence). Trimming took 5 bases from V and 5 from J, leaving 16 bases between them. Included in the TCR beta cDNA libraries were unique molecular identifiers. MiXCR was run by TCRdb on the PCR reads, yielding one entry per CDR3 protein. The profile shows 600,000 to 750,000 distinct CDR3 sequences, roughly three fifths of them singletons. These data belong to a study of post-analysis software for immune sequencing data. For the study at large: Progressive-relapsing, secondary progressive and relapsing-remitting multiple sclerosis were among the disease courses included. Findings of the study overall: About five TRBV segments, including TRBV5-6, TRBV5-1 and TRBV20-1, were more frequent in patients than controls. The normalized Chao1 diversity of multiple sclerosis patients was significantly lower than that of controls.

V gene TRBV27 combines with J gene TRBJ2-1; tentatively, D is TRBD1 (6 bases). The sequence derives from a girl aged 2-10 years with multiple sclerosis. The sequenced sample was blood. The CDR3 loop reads CASSIAQGEDNEQFF. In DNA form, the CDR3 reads TGTGCCAGCAGTATCGCACAGGGTGAAGACAATGAGCAGTTCTTC.